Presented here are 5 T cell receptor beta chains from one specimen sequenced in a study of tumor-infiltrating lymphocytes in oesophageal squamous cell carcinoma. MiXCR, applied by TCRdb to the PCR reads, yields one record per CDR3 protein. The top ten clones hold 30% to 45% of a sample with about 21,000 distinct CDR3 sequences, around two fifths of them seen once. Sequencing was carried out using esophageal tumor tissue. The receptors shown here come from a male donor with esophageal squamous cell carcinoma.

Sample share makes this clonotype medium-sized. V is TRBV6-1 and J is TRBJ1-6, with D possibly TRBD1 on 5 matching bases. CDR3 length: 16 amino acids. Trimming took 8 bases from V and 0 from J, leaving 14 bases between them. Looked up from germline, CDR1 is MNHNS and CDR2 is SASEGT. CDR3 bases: TGTGCCAGCTCTCCTAAGGGGTTCTCCTATAATTCACCCCTCCACTTT. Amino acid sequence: CASSPKGFSYNSPLHF.

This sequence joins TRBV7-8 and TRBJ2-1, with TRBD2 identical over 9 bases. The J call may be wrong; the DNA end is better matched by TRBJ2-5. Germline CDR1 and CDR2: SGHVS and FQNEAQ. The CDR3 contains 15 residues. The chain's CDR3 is CASSLDSGSAETQYF. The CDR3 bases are TGTGCCAGCAGCTTGGATAGCGGGAGTGCTGAGACCCAGTACTTC.

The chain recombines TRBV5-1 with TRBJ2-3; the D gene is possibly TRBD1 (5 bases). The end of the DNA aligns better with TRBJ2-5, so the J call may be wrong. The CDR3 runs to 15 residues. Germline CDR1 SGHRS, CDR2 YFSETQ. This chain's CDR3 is CASSFIQGLKETQYF. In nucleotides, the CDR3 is TGCGCCAGCAGCTTCATCCAGGGTTTGAAGGAGACCCAGTACTTC.

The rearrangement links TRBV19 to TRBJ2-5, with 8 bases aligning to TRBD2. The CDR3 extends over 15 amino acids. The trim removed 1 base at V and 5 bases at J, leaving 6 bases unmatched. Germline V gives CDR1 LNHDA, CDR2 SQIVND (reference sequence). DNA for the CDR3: TGTGCCAGTAGTATAGCGGGAGGGCCTCGGGAGACCCAGTACTTC. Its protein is CASSIAGGPRETQYF.

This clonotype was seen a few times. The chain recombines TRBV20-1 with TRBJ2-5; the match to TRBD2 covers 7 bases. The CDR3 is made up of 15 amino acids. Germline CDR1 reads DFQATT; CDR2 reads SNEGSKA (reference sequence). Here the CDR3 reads CSPTAVSGTYNEQYF. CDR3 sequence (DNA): TGCAGCCCTACCGCGGTGAGCGGGACTTACAATGAGCAGTACTTC.